This T cell receptor beta chain was sequenced in a study of cytomegalovirus exposure and HLA in healthy donors. Study context: Genetic ancestry analysis placed around 76% of the 410 or so donors that were genotyped in the Caucasian-associated cluster.

About this clone: What it binds is unknown.

Amplification used 60 Vbeta primers and 13 Jbeta primers. Per the authors' pipeline: The count from a later analysis was roughly 80 million unique TCR beta chains, about 9.9 million of them shared. Sequenced by immunoSEQ multiplex PCR; TCRdb stores in-frame clones only, minus some. The V and J calls and clone size are taken from that table; D and trimming were inferred from the DNA. The top ten clones hold 1.6% of a sample with 140,000 to 150,000 clones, around 67% of them seen once. Trimming took 4 bases from V and 5 from J; bases not matched to a gene: 5. This CDR3 is built from 13 residues. Germline loops: CDR1 SGHNT, CDR2 YYREEE (reference sequence). Broader study findings: The authors later found HLA-associated TCR beta chains more clonally expanded than equally common others. Rarity marked most TCR sequences, yet some public TCRs occurred in many donors.

Input material: PBMCs. This clonotype was sampled from a woman aged 18-35 years in good health and CMV-seronegative. V gene TRBV5-4 combines with J gene TRBJ1-1; TRBD1 agrees at 7 bases. The CDR3 DNA follows: TGTGCCAGCAGCAGTACAGGGGCTACTGAAGCTTTCTTT. This gives the protein CASSSTGATEAFF.